The present T cell receptor (beta chain) was sequenced within a study of blood T cell repertoires in COVID-19. Study overall: Acute and convalescent COVID-19 samples came from the United States, Italy and Spain. PBMCs, B-cell-depleted T cells, or T cells provided the cDNA or gDNA that made up the material.

Germline loops: CDR1 SGHRS, CDR2 YFSETQ. V was trimmed by 4 bases and J by 2 bases, leaving 15 bases between them. This CDR3 contains 15 residues. This clone was found once. TCRdb's copy holds only in-frame clones and misses some; the assay was immunoSEQ multiplex PCR. The data show approximately 13,000 clones, 80% to 90% seen once. The sequence derives from a human donor in a cohort sampled during active COVID-19. The sequencing sample was made of peripheral blood. The J gene is TRBJ2-5, the V gene TRBV5-1, with D perhaps TRBD2 (6 bases). The CDR3 DNA reads TGCGCCAGCAGCCCCACCGGGACTGGGCAAGAGACCCAGTACTTC. This gives the protein CASSPTGTGQETQYF.